This T cell receptor (beta chain) was profiled in a study of blood T cells in healthy people across ages. The authors ran a second PCR of about 7 to 12 cycles using a sample-barcoded 5' primer and a J-beta primer mix. Unique molecular identifiers of 12 random nucleotides labeled each cDNA. MiXCR was run by TCRdb on the 5' RACE reads, yielding one entry per CDR3 protein. The sample holds about 620,000 distinct CDR3 sequences, over 40% seen once. Healthy individuals of Caucasian origin from Russia, aged about 6 to 95, served as donors. In regard to this clonotype: Its specificity is unknown.

Study-wide results and caveats: Correlation between TCR beta diversity and naive T cell percentage was strong.

Germline-derived CDR1 and CDR2 are SQVTM and ANQGSEA. The CDR3 is made up of 14 amino acids. The J segment lost 7 bases and the V segment lost 7 bases, leaving 12 bases of the junction unmatched. The gene calls are TRBV29-1 and TRBJ1-2, with TRBD1 matching over 10 bases. The origin of this receptor is a woman older than 75 in good health. Sample: blood. DNA of the CDR3: TGCAGCGCTTCTCCGGGACAGGGGCGGGGTGGCTACACCTTC. Protein: CSASPGQGRGGYTF.